This T cell receptor beta chain is from a study of beta chain features in type 1 diabetes (dated by TCRdb to the late 2010s). About the full investigation: Mean age, gender distribution, total cell number and subset yield did not differ between patients and healthy donors. The study compared TCRB repertoires of sorted circulating CD4+ T cell subsets between recently diagnosed type 1 diabetes patients and matched healthy donors. A total of 107,917,701 sorted cells were examined across all samples, and the number of cells per subset was strongly correlated with RNA yield. Naive and central memory subsets were obtained from all 30 or so donors, but regulatory and stem cell-like memory subsets were isolated from only 8 patients and about 8 healthy donors. Findings and caveats that apply to the study as a whole: Naive, central memory and regulatory TCRB repertoires appeared to be more similar among patients than among healthy donors. At VDJ recombination sites, patients with type 1 diabetes made fewer insertions and deleted more nucleotides, a pattern implying thymic rearrangement abnormalities. Because cDNA rather than genomic DNA was sequenced, highly expressing activated cells could have been over-represented, although no difference in activation and CD3 levels was found between groups. Type 1 diabetes patients showed a moderate but significant shortening of TCRB CDR3 length in all four CD4+ subsets. Only small numbers of individuals were included in the HLA sub-analyses, which left unresolved whether HLA type had any influence on TCRB rearrangement. Shorter templates might have been favored by PCR, but patient and control samples were amplified and corrected together, so both groups would have been affected equally by any skew.

As regards this clone: It has no known antigen specificity. It has no much larger one-base neighbor in the sample; base qualities were not kept. This CDR3 is also generated by other DNA sequences in the sample.

Each donor gave one peripheral blood draw, approximately 0.11 L on average, collected into heparinised tubes. Naive, central memory, regulatory and stem cell-like memory CD4+ T cells were sorted on a BD FACSAria II using a panel including CD45RO, CCR7, CD25, CD127, CD95 and CD27. All sorted populations exceeded 95% purity. Right away, PBMCs were isolated by Lymphoprep density gradient centrifugation and were stained directly, with no culture step. To minimize batch effects, samples were stained and sorted in pairs, one healthy donor with one patient per experiment. At the junction V is shortened by 1 base and J by 5 bases, with 6 bases in between. For CDR1 and CDR2, the germline V gene lists LGHNA and YSLEER. The CDR3 sequence holds 14 residues, the cysteine and phenylalanine included. Just the 42-base CDR3 DNA is kept, in frame starting at base 1. The entire isolated RNA was reverse transcribed using the High Capacity cDNA Reverse Transcription Kit, and thus expressed TCRB transcripts were sequenced. Deep immunoSEQ sequencing was applied to naive, central memory and regulatory T cell samples, giving an average of roughly 3.5 million total reads per sample. After sorted cells were lysed in RLT buffer, RNA was extracted with DNase-treated RNeasy Micro or Mini kits, with the choice depending on cell number. To prevent cross-contamination, each cell subset was processed individually, whereas patient and healthy donor samples were processed jointly. The immunoSEQ multiplex PCR was used to amplify TCRB sequences from cDNA, generating 87-bp fragments that spanned the CDR3 region. Amplicons were sequenced on the Illumina HiSeq platform. In the paper's pipeline: Synthetic template baselines were used to correct PCR bias computationally, reads within Hamming distance 2 were collapsed, and singletons that could not be merged were discarded. By aligning reads against IMGT, V, D and J genes, CDR3 length, and insertions or deletions at six rearrangement sites were assigned. Clonotype counts were normalized to sorted cell number within each subset before computing true diversity and Gini coefficients with the tcR R package. The overlap coefficient, calculated on TCRB nucleotide sequences, was used to measure repertoire sharing. TCRdb took over this immuneACCESS table, retaining in-frame rearrangements with V and J assigned. Such tables are incomplete; in checked studies, under half of the missing clones stem from an unresolved V gene, and the remainder is unexplained. V, J and clone size are those of that table, while D and trimming were read from the DNA. The sample table shows 300,000 to 400,000 clones, and roughly a tenth are seen once. Together, the top ten hold over 0.95% of the sample.

The specimen sequenced was central memory CD4+ T cells from blood. The TCR comes from a man aged 25-40 years with type 1 diabetes. The chain was built from TRBV4-3 and TRBJ1-6, with the D gene uncertain. In nucleotides, the sequence is TGCGCCAGCAGCCAAGGGGCAGATAATTCACCCCTCCACTTT. Translated, it reads CASSQGADNSPLHF.